The TCR beta chain described here comes from a study of T cell responses to AZD1222 COVID-19 vaccine. Study context: Recipients boosted at about 4 weeks or about 12 weeks are pooled.

Clones were sequenced by immunoSEQ multiplex PCR, and TCRdb holds only the in-frame ones, with some missing. The table shows about 160,000 clones, with about 91% occurring only once. CDR1 is MDHEN, CDR2 SYDVKM, per germline. Trimming stripped 7 bases from V and 2 bases from J, with 12 bases between. The CDR3 has 13 residues. The origin of this receptor is an adult in good health. Material: peripheral blood, obtained on day 0 of AZD1222 vaccination. This rearrangement joins TRBV28 to TRBJ2-7, with D maybe TRBD2 (6 bases). CDR3 nucleotides: TGTGCCAGCATGGGACTCGCTGCCTACGAGCAGTACTTC. This encodes CASMGLAAYEQYF.